This T cell receptor (beta chain) comes out of a study of blood T cell repertoires in COVID-19. Study at large: PBMCs, B-cell-depleted T cells, or T cells were the source of the cDNA or gDNA that made up the material.

Assay used: immunoSEQ multiplex PCR; TCRdb lists only in-frame clones, some missing. The data show approximately 57,000 clones, with 85% seen just once and roughly 4.3% held by the top ten. V lost 5 bases, J lost 2 bases, and 4 bases stayed unmatched. The germline V gene has CDR1 LGHNA and CDR2 YNFKEQ. The CDR3 sequence is 14 residues long. This chain uses TRBV4-2 with TRBJ2-7; 9 nucleotides line up with TRBD1. The source is a man in his forties with active COVID-19. Material for sequencing was peripheral blood. The CDR3 region has the DNA TGTGCCAGCAGCTCCGACAGGGGGGCCTACGAGCAGTACTTC. Translating gives CASSSDRGAYEQYF.